This TCR beta chain appears in the sequencing data of a study of T-cell memory formation after mild COVID-19. Study results and limitations: That cross-reactive memory joined was suggested by some responding clones appearing in pre-infection memory. Whereas later expanders leaned CD4+, clones contracting day 15 to 85 showed a balanced CD4/CD8 makeup. Contracting clones localized mainly to CM and EM when CD4+ and mainly to EMRA when CD8+.

Employing constant-segment primers, 5'RACE generated TCR alpha and TCR beta cDNA libraries bearing sample barcodes and UMIs. TCRdb analysed the 5' RACE reads with MiXCR anew, one entry per CDR3 protein. The sample lists approximately 210,000 distinct CDR3 sequences, approximately 10% occurring once. As to this clonotype: What it binds is not known.

The length of the CDR3 is 16 residues. V lost 1 base to trimming and J lost 0 bases, with 11 bases between them. From germline, CDR1 is SGHRS and CDR2 YFSETQ. This TCR derives from a man between 18 and 35 years old who had mild COVID-19 (a few samples of this study predate the infection). Cell type and time point are not known. This chain links TRBV5-1 with TRBJ1-3; the D is unclear. The sample taken for sequencing was PBMCs or a T cell subset sorted from them (not recorded which). The CDR3 spells CASSLPAEASGNTIYF. The CDR3 DNA reads as TGCGCCAGCAGCTTGCCCGCAGAAGCCTCTGGAAACACCATATATTTT.